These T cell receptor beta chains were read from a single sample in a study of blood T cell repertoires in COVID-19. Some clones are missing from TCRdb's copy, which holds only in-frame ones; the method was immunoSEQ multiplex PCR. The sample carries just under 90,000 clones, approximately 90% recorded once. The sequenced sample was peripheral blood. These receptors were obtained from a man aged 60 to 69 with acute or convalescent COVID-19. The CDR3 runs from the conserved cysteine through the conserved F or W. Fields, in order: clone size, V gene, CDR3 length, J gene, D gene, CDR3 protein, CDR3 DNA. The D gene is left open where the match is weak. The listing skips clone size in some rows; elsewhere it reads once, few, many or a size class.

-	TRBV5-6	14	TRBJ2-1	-	CASSAGKRYNEQFF	TGTGCCAGCAGCGCGGGGAAGCGGTACAATGAGCAGTTCTTC
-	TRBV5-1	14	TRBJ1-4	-	CASSLGRHNEKLFF	TGCGCCAGCAGCTTGGGCAGACATAATGAAAAACTGTTTTTT
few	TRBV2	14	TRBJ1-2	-	CASSDSRANYGYTF	TGTGCCAGCAGTGATAGCAGAGCTAACTATGGCTACACCTTC
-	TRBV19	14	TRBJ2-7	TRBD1	CANPPGGYINEQYF	TGTGCCAATCCGCCAGGGGGCTACATCAACGAGCAGTACTTC
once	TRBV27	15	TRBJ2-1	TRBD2	CASSSAGGLLNEQFF	TGTGCCAGCAGTTCAGCGGGGGGGCTGTTGAATGAGCAGTTCTTC
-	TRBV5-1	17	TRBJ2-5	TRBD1	CASSLGLQDRGQETQYF	TGCGCCAGCAGCTTGGGCCTTCAGGACAGGGGTCAAGAGACCCAGTACTTC
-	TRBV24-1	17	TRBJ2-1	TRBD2	CATSDLRVAGGYNEQFF	TGTGCCACCAGTGACCTCAGGGTAGCGGGGGGGTACAATGAGCAGTTCTTC
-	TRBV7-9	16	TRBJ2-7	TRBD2	CASRGLAGGPFSEQYF	TGTGCCAGCAGGGGACTAGCGGGAGGGCCATTTTCCGAGCAGTACTTC
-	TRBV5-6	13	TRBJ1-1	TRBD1	CASSPTGGDEAFF	TGTGCCAGCAGCCCTACAGGGGGCGATGAGGCTTTCTTT
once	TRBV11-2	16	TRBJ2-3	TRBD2	CASSLDRLAGRATQYF	TGTGCCAGCAGCTTAGATAGACTAGCGGGACGTGCTACGCAGTATTTT
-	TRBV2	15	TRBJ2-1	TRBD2	CASSATSGAYNEQFF	TGTGCCAGCAGCGCAACTAGCGGGGCCTACAATGAGCAGTTCTTC
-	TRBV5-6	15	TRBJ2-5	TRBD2	CASSRSGGAGETQYF	TGTGCCAGCAGCCGTAGCGGGGGGGCCGGCGAGACCCAGTACTTC
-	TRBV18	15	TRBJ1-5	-	CASSPLRASNQPQHF	TGTGCCAGCTCACCACTCAGGGCAAGCAATCAGCCCCAGCATTTT
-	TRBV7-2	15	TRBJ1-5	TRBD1	CASREGAIGNQPQHF	TGTGCCAGCAGAGAGGGGGCTATAGGGAATCAGCCCCAGCATTTT
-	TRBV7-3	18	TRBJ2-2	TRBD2	CASSLMGLAGGFPGELFF	TGTGCCAGCAGCTTAATGGGACTAGCGGGAGGTTTTCCCGGGGAGCTGTTTTTT
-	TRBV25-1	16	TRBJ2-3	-	CASSEKVGGLGDTQYF	TGTGCCAGCAGTGAGAAGGTCGGGGGGCTTGGAGATACGCAGTATTTT
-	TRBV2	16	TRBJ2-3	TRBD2	CASSEELAGVTDTQYF	TGTGCCAGCAGTGAAGAACTAGCGGGAGTCACAGATACGCAGTATTTT
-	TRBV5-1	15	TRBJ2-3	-	CASSLGWAGSDTQYF	TGCGCCAGCAGCTTGGGGTGGGCCGGCTCAGATACGCAGTATTTT
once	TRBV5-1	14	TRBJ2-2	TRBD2	CASRLREATGELFF	TGCGCCAGCAGGCTGCGGGAGGCCACCGGGGAGCTGTTTTTT
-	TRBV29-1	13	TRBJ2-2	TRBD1	CSAGTVDTGELFF	TGCAGCGCCGGGACAGTAGACACCGGGGAGCTGTTTTTT
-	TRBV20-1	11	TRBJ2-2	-	CSAYRETELFF	TGCAGTGCTTACAGAGAGACGGAGCTGTTTTTT
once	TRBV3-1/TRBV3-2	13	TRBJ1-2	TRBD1	CASSSRQGRTYTF	TGTGCCAGCAGCTCCAGACAGGGGCGAACCTACACCTTC
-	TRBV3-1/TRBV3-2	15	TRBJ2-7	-	CASSQDPGTPYEQYF	TGTGCCAGCAGCCAAGATCCCGGGACACCGTACGAGCAGTACTTC
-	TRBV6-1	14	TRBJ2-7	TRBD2	CASSEPGGADEQYF	TGTGCCAGCAGTGAGCCGGGAGGGGCCGACGAGCAGTACTTC
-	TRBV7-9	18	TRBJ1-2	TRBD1	CASSPELGTVGKEDGYTF	TGTGCCAGCAGCCCAGAGCTCGGGACAGTGGGGAAGGAGGATGGCTACACCTTC
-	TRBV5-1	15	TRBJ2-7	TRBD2	CASRRATSGPNEQYF	TGCGCCAGCAGAAGAGCGACTAGCGGGCCCAACGAGCAGTACTTC
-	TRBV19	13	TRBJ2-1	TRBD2	CASSRAGENEQFF	TGTGCCAGTAGTAGGGCGGGAGAGAATGAGCAGTTCTTC